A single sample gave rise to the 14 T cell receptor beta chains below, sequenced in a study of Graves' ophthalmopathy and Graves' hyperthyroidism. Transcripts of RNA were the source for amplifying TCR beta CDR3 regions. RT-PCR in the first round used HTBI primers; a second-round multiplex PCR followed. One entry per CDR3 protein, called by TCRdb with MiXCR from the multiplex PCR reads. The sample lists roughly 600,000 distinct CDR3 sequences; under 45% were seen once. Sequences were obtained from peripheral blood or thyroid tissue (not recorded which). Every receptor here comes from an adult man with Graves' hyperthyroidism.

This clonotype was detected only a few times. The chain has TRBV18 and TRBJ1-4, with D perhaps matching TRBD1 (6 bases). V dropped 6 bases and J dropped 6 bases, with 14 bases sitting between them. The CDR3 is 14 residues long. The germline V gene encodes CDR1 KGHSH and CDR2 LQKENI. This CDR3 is CASSNRVSDEKLFF. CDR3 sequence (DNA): TGTGCCAGCTCCAACAGGGTTTCGGATGAAAAACTGTTTTTT.

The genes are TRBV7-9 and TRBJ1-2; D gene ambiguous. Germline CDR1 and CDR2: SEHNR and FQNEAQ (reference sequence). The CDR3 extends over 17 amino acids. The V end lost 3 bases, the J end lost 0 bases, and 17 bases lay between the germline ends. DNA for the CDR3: TGTGCCAGCAGCTTGGAGGGTAGGCCACCAGCTAACTATGGCTACACCTTC. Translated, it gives CASSLEGRPPANYGYTF.

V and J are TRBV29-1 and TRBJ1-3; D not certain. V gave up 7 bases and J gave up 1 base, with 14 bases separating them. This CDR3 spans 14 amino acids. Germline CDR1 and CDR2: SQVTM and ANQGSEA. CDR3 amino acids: CSGEEGGSGNTIYF. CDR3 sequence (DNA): TGCAGCGGGGAAGAAGGAGGGTCTGGAAACACCATATATTTT.

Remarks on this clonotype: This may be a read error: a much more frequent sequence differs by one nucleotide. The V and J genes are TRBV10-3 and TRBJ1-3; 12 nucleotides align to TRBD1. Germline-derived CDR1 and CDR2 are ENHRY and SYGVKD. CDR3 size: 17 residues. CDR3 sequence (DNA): TGTGTCATCAGTAAAGCGGGACAGGGGGCGCCAGGAAACACCATATATTTT. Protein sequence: CVISKAGQGAPGNTIYF.

The CDR3 bases are TGTGCCAGCAGTGGGTGGCTAGCGGGAGGAAATGAGCAGTTCTTT. It specifies CASSGWLAGGNEQFF. V and J are TRBV2 and TRBJ1-1; D call uncertain. CDR3 length equals 15 residues. Trimming stripped 4 bases from V and 14 bases from J, with 26 bases between. CDR1 and CDR2 (germline): SNHLY, FYNNEI.

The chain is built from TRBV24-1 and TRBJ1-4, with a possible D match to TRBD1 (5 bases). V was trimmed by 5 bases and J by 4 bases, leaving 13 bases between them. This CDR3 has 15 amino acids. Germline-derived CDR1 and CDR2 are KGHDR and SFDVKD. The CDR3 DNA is TGTGCCACCAGTGGGTCGGGGGTTGGTAATGAAAAACTGTTTTTT. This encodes CATSGSGVGNEKLFF.

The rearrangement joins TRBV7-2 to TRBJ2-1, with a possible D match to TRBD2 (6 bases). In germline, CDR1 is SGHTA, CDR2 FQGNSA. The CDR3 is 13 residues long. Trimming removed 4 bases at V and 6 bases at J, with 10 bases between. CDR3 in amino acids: CASSWDLGNEQFF. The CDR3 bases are TGTGCCAGCAGCTGGGACTTAGGCAATGAGCAGTTCTTC.

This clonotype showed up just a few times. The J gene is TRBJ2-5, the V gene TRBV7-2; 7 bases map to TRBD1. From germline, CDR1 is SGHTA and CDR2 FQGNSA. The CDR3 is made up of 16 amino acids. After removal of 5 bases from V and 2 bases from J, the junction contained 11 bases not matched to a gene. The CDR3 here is CASSQYRGFGQETQYF. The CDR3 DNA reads TGTGCCAGCAGCCAATACAGGGGATTCGGGCAAGAGACCCAGTACTTC.

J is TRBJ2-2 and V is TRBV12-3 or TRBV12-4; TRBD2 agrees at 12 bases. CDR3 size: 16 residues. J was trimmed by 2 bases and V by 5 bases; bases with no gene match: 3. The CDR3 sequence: CASSVTSGGNTGELFF. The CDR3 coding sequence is TGTGCCAGCAGTGTGACTAGCGGGGGCAACACCGGGGAGCTGTTTTTT.

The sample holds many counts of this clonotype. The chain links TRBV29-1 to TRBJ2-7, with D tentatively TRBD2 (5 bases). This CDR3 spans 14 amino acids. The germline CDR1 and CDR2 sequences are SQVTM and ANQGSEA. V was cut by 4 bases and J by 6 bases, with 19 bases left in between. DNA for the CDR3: TGCAGCGTTGTGCCCTTTGGCAGTCGGGGCGAGCAGTACTTC. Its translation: CSVVPFGSRGEQYF.

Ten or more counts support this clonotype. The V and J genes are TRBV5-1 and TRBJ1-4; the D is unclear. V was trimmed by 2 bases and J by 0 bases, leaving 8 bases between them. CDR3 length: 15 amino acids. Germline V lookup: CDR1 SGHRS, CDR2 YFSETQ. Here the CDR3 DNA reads TGCGCCAGCAGCTTCGCGGGTGCAACTAATGAAAAACTGTTTTTT. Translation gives CASSFAGATNEKLFF. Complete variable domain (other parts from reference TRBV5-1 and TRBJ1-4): KAGVTQTPRYLIKTRGQQVTLSCSPISGHRSVSWYQQTPGQGLQFLFEYFSETQRNKGNFPGRFSGRQFSNSRSEMNVSTLELGDSALYLCASSFAGATNEKLFFGSGTQLSVL.

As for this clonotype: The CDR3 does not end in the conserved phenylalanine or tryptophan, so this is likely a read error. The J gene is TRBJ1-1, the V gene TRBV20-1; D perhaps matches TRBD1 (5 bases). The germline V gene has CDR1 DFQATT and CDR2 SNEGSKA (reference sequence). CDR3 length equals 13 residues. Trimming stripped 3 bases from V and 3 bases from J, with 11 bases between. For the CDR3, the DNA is TGCAGTGCTAGCGGGGGAGAACACACTGAAGCTTTCCTT. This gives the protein CSASGGEHTEAFL.

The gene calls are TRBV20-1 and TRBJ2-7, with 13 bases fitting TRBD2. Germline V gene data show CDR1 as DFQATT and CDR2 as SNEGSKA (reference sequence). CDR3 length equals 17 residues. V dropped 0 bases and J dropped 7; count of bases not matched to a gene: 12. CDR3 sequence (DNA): TGCAGTGCTAGAGATCTGACAGGACTAGCGGGAGAGGGTGAGCAGTACTTC. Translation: CSARDLTGLAGEGEQYF.

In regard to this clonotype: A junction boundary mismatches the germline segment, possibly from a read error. The CDR3 coding sequence is TGTGCCAGCAGTCCGGTCTCTTACAATCAGCCCCAGCATTTT. Translating gives CASSPVSYNQPQHF. The chain uses TRBV10-3 and TRBJ1-5; D is unresolved. The CDR3 sequence is 14 residues long. Per the germline V gene, CDR1 is ENHRY and CDR2 is SYGVKD.